This is a list of T cell receptor beta chains from one sample in a study of blood T cell repertoires in COVID-19. TCRdb keeps only in-frame clones here, not all; method: immunoSEQ multiplex PCR. This table has some 20,000 clones, under 95% appearing once. The sequencing input was peripheral blood. These TCRs come from a human donor in a cohort sampled during active COVID-19. Both conserved end residues are part of each CDR3. The D gene is left open where the match is weak. Rows may omit the clone size; those that give it use once, few, many or a size class.

-,TRBJ2-1,16,-,TRBV1,TGCACCAGCAGCCAAGATCGGCTAGGGGCATTGCATGAGCAGTTCTTC,CTSSQDRLGALHEQFF
TRBD1,TRBJ1-2,12,-,TRBV3-1/TRBV3-2,TGTGCCAGCAGCCAAGAAGTACAGGGGAAAGCCTTC,CASSQEVQGKAF
-,TRBJ1-3,16,once,TRBV19,TGTGCCAGTAGTACCCTCACCGGGGTCTCTGGAAACACCATATATTTT,CASSTLTGVSGNTIYF
TRBD2,TRBJ2-5,14,-,TRBV10-1,TGCGCCAGCAGCCCCGGGACTAGCGAAGAGACCCAGTACTTC,CASSPGTSEETQYF
-,TRBJ2-7,14,-,TRBV6-2/TRBV6-3,TGTGCCAGCAGCTCCATCACGGTCGGTTACGAGCAGTACTTC,CASSSITVGYEQYF
TRBD1,TRBJ2-3,16,-,TRBV5-6,TGTGCCAGCAGCCATCGACAGGGGGCCTTCACAGATACGCAGTATTTT,CASSHRQGAFTDTQYF
-,TRBJ2-1,15,-,TRBV11-2,TGTGCCAGCAGCTTAGATCAGGGATCCTACAATGAGCAGTTCTTC,CASSLDQGSYNEQFF
TRBD1,TRBJ2-7,15,-,TRBV9,TGTGCCAGCAGCAGAGGGACAGTAATATCTGACGAGCAGTACTTC,CASSRGTVISDEQYF
TRBD1,TRBJ1-2,13,once,TRBV29-1,TGCAGCGTTGAATTCAGGGGGCAATATGGCTACACCTTC,CSVEFRGQYGYTF
-,TRBJ1-5,15,-,TRBV1,TGCACCAGCAGCGACCCGGGACTCTGGAATCAGCCCCAGCATTTT,CTSSDPGLWNQPQHF
-,TRBJ1-5,13,-,TRBV27,TGTGCCAGCAGTTTAGCCGGGGGACAGCCCCAGCATTTT,CASSLAGGQPQHF
-,TRBJ2-3,14,-,TRBV7-9,TGTGCCACGTCTAGGGAGGCCTCCACAGATACGCAGTATTTT,CATSREASTDTQYF
-,TRBJ2-1,14,-,TRBV3-1/TRBV3-2,TGTGCCAGCAGCCAACGGGGAGCGGTCCATGAGCAGTTCTTC,CASSQRGAVHEQFF
TRBD1,TRBJ2-2,15,-,TRBV19,TGTGCCAGTACTACACAGGGGGCAAAGACCGGGGAGCTGTTTTTT,CASTTQGAKTGELFF
TRBD1,TRBJ1-5,14,few,TRBV5-6,TGTGCCAGCAGCTCAGGGGGCCCTAGTCAGCCCCAGCATTTT,CASSSGGPSQPQHF
TRBD2,TRBJ2-2,15,-,TRBV28,TGTGCCAGCGCACGAGCGGGGGGGCCGGCCGGGGAGCTGTTTTTT,CASARAGGPAGELFF
-,TRBJ1-2,14,-,TRBV19,TGTGCCAGTACCAATCGGCCACAGGGCTATGGCTACACCTTC,CASTNRPQGYGYTF
-,TRBJ2-1,16,-,TRBV7-2,TGTGCCAGCAGCTACCGCCAGATGTCTTCCTACAATGAGCAGTTCTTC,CASSYRQMSSYNEQFF
-,TRBJ2-2,13,few,TRBV9,TGTGCCAGCAGCGTACTAACGGCCGGGGAGCTGTTTTTT,CASSVLTAGELFF
TRBD1,TRBJ1-5,13,-,TRBV24-1,TGTGCCACCACCGACAGGGAAGACCAGCCCCAGCATTTT,CATTDREDQPQHF
-,TRBJ1-2,14,-,TRBV18,TGTGCCAGCTCCCCAACCGACAGAGCCTATGGCTACACCTTC,CASSPTDRAYGYTF
TRBD2,TRBJ2-1,14,-,TRBV29-1,TGCAGCGTTGCTGCGGGGGGCTCCTACAATGAGCAGTTCTTC,CSVAAGGSYNEQFF
TRBD1,TRBJ2-5,16,-,TRBV10-3,TGTGCCATCAGCCCTAACAGGGGCAGGGCTCAAGAGACCCAGTACTTC,CAISPNRGRAQETQYF
-,TRBJ2-7,13,-,TRBV6-2/TRBV6-3,TGTGCCAGCAGCGGACAGATCTCCTACGAGCAGTACTTC,CASSGQISYEQYF
-,TRBJ2-3,16,-,TRBV2,TGTGCCAGCAGTTCCCGAGCGGTGCCTAGCACAGATACGCAGTATTTT,CASSSRAVPSTDTQYF
TRBD2,TRBJ2-1,17,-,TRBV27,TGTGCCAGCAGTTTACAAGCGGTGGCTAGCGGGAGGTGGGAGCAGTTCTTC,CASSLQAVASGRWEQFF
-,TRBJ1-2,15,few,TRBV19,TGTGCCAGTAGCGCCACAAGGAGAGCTAACTATGGCTACACCTTC,CASSATRRANYGYTF
TRBD2,TRBJ2-3,14,-,TRBV11-3,TGTGCCAGCAGCTATCGGGGGGGTACAGATACGCAGTATTTT,CASSYRGGTDTQYF
TRBD2,TRBJ2-3,16,-,TRBV28,TGTGCCAGCAGATCCCGCGGGGGGCTTGGGACAGATACGCAGTATTTT,CASRSRGGLGTDTQYF
TRBD1,TRBJ2-5,13,medium-sized,TRBV25-1,TGTGCCAGCAGTGACGGGACAGGGGGGACCCAGTACTTC,CASSDGTGGTQYF
TRBD1,TRBJ2-1,15,once,TRBV5-1,TGCGCCAGCAGTAACCCAGGGGGCATCTACAATGAGCAGTTCTTC,CASSNPGGIYNEQFF
TRBD2,TRBJ2-6,19,-,TRBV11-2,TGTGCCAGCAGCCGAACCCTTGGCGGGGGACTTTCTGGGGCCAACGTCCTGACTTTC,CASSRTLGGGLSGANVLTF
-,TRBJ1-1,15,-,TRBV5-1,TGCGCCAGCAGCTTGCGGGGGTTGGGAAAGACTGAAGCTTTCTTT,CASSLRGLGKTEAFF
TRBD1,TRBJ2-7,15,-,TRBV5-4,TGTGCCAGCAGCCCACCGGGACAGGGTATCTACGAGCAGTACTTC,CASSPPGQGIYEQYF
-,TRBJ1-2,13,-,TRBV3-1/TRBV3-2,TGTGCCAGCAGCCCCGGGAGAAACTATGGCTACACCTTC,CASSPGRNYGYTF
TRBD1,TRBJ1-2,13,-,TRBV6-5,TGTGCCAGCAACGGACAGGGTATAGGTGGCTACACCTTC,CASNGQGIGGYTF
TRBD1,TRBJ1-3,17,medium-sized,TRBV30,TGTGCCTGGAAAGCAGGGGGAACTCGGAGCTCTGGAAACACCATATATTTT,CAWKAGGTRSSGNTIYF
TRBD2,TRBJ2-1,16,-,TRBV5-4,TGTGCCAGCAGCTTGGAGAGCGGGAGGAGGAACAATGAGCAGTTCTTC,CASSLESGRRNNEQFF
-,TRBJ1-1,15,-,TRBV18,TGTGCCAGCTCACCTGCCGTGCTGGGAGACACTGAAGCTTTCTTT,CASSPAVLGDTEAFF
-,TRBJ2-3,15,-,TRBV19,TGTGCCAGTAGTACAATGAGTAGCCACACAGATACGCAGTATTTT,CASSTMSSHTDTQYF
-,TRBJ2-3,14,once,TRBV5-1,TGCGCCAGCAGCGTTCGTGAGGGTTCAGATACGCAGTATTTT,CASSVREGSDTQYF
-,TRBJ1-3,15,-,TRBV18,TGTGCCAGCGCAACCACCCAGGGGCTTGGAAACACCATATATTTT,CASATTQGLGNTIYF
-,TRBJ1-1,15,-,TRBV3-1/TRBV3-2,TGTGCCAGCAGCCAAAAAGTTTTAGCGAACACTGAAGCTTTCTTT,CASSQKVLANTEAFF
-,TRBJ2-5,16,-,TRBV15,TGTGCCACCAGCAGAGCATGGGGGGGCTTTCAAGAGACCCAGTACTTC,CATSRAWGGFQETQYF
-,TRBJ2-1,11,-,TRBV4-1,TGCGCCAGCAGCCGCCGGAATGAGCAGTTCTTC,CASSRRNEQFF
-,TRBJ2-1,14,-,TRBV28,TGTGCCAGCAGGAGCACTACAGGGTACAATGAGCAGTTCTTC,CASRSTTGYNEQFF
-,TRBJ1-1,14,-,TRBV28,TGTGCCAGCAGCCGTCCGGGATTGAACACTGAAGCTTTCTTT,CASSRPGLNTEAFF
-,TRBJ1-3,14,-,TRBV18,TGTGCCAGCTCACCCAAGAGCTCTGGAAACACCATATATTTT,CASSPKSSGNTIYF
TRBD1,TRBJ1-2,15,-,TRBV5-5,TGTGCCAGCAGCTGGGGACAGGGGATATTCGGTGGCTACACCTTC,CASSWGQGIFGGYTF
-,TRBJ2-1,16,-,TRBV7-2,TGTGCCAGCAGCTTAGCGTTGGCGGTGAACTACAATGAGCAGTTCTTC,CASSLALAVNYNEQFF